Listed here are 12 T cell receptor beta chains from one sample, sequenced in a study of blood T cell repertoires in COVID-19. Method: immunoSEQ multiplex PCR; TCRdb's copy keeps in-frame clones and lacks some. The table has hundreds of thousands of clones, more than 75% seen once. Source material: PBMCs or T cells enriched from blood (not recorded which). The receptor source for this set is a man aged 40-55 years who had recovered from COVID-19.

The chain employs TRBV27 and TRBJ1-1; D uncertain. The V gene's germline CDR1 is MNHEY and CDR2 SMNVEV (reference sequence). V was clipped by 5 bases and J by 0 bases, with 7 bases between them. The CDR3 has 13 residues. The CDR3 region has the DNA TGTGCCAGCAGTGGACTGTTGAACACTGAAGCTTTCTTT. Amino acid sequence: CASSGLLNTEAFF.

V gene TRBV5-4 combines with J gene TRBJ1-6; no firm D call. The CDR3 loop spans 13 amino acids. Trimming took off 10 bases at V and 6 bases at J, with 14 bases between the two ends. CDR1 and CDR2 from the germline V gene are SGHNT and YYREEE (reference sequence). In DNA form, the CDR3 reads TGTGCCGCGGCCTCTTCTGCTAATTCACCCCTCCACTTT. This encodes CAAASSANSPLHF.

The chain recombines TRBV7-3 with TRBJ1-5; no definite D call. The CDR3 is 15 residues long. The V end was cut by 6 bases, the J end by 7 bases, with 19 bases between. Germline CDR1 and CDR2: SGHTA and FQGTGA. CDR3 protein: CASRMGDTGEQPQHF. The CDR3 coding sequence is TGTGCCAGCAGGATGGGAGACACCGGGGAGCAGCCCCAGCATTTT.

The J gene is TRBJ2-3, the V gene TRBV5-1; TRBD2 matches 7 bases. Trimming took 0 bases from V and 4 from J; bases not matched to a gene: 8. Germline lookup yields CDR1 SGHRS and CDR2 YFSETQ. The CDR3 covers 16 residues. CDR3 DNA: TGCGCCAGCAGCTTGGCACCAAGCGGGAAAGCAGATACGCAGTATTTT. It translates to CASSLAPSGKADTQYF. Full variable domain (outside the CDR3, taken from reference TRBV5-1 and TRBJ2-3): KAGVTQTPRYLIKTRGQQVTLSCSPISGHRSVSWYQQTPGQGLQFLFEYFSETQRNKGNFPGRFSGRQFSNSRSEMNVSTLELGDSALYLCASSLAPSGKADTQYFGPGTRLTVL.

The chain joins TRBV6-5 to TRBJ1-3; D is unresolved. Between the trimmed V and J ends, which lost 11 bases and 0 bases, there was a span of 17 bases. CDR3 length equals 15 residues. The germline V gene has CDR1 MNHEY and CDR2 SVGAGI. The CDR3 loop is CAARLGHYSGNTIYF. The CDR3 nucleotides are TGTGCCGCCCGTCTGGGCCATTACTCTGGAAACACCATATATTTT.

For this clone: This CDR3 is also generated by other DNA sequences in the sample. The chain employs TRBV18 and TRBJ1-5, with 7 bases fitting TRBD1. J gave up 5 bases and V 6 bases, and 4 bases lay outside the gene matches. Germline CDR1 and CDR2: KGHSH and LQKENI. CDR3 length: 13 amino acids. CDR3 region: CASSTGEDQPQHF. The CDR3 DNA reads as TGTGCCAGCTCTACAGGGGAGGATCAGCCCCAGCATTTT.

V and J are TRBV9 and TRBJ1-1; D is unresolved. V was clipped by 0 bases and J by 4 bases, with 16 bases between them. Germline-derived CDR1 and CDR2 are SGDLS and YYNGEE. The CDR3 runs to 16 residues. CDR3 region: CASSVGRYPLRTEAFF. The CDR3, as DNA: TGTGCCAGCAGCGTAGGGCGGTATCCCCTCCGCACTGAAGCTTTCTTT.

This clone was detected a few times. This chain connects TRBV30 to TRBJ1-5; weak D call: TRBD1 (5 bases). From germline, CDR1 is GTSNPN and CDR2 SVGIG (reference sequence). The CDR3 runs 12 residues. Trimming shortened V by 3 bases and J by 3 bases, and 6 bases separated the two germline ends. The CDR3 loop is CAWRTVNQPQHF. CDR3 nucleotide sequence: TGTGCCTGGAGGACAGTCAATCAGCCCCAGCATTTT.

The genes are TRBV6-6 and TRBJ2-5, with D possibly TRBD1 on 6 matching bases. Looked up from germline, CDR1 is MNHNY and CDR2 is SVGAGI (reference sequence). This CDR3 has 14 residues. Trimming took 7 bases from V and 1 from J, leaving 13 bases between them. The CDR3 sequence is CASTKGHPQETQYF. DNA of the CDR3: TGTGCCAGCACTAAGGGACATCCCCAAGAGACCCAGTACTTC.

V and J are TRBV7-9 and TRBJ2-7, with 7 bases lining up with TRBD1. The CDR3 runs to 15 residues. Germline V gives CDR1 SEHNR, CDR2 FQNEAQ (reference sequence). J lost 5 bases, V lost 3 bases, and 10 bases had no gene match. The CDR3 nucleotides read TGTGCCAGCAGCTTCCCCACTGACAGGGTCCACGAGCAGTACTTC. This sequence encodes CASSFPTDRVHEQYF.

The chain combines TRBV10-2 with TRBJ2-1; D remains ambiguous. The length of the CDR3 is 15 residues. The V end lost 6 bases, the J end lost 2 bases, and 14 bases lay between the germline ends. CDR1 is WSHSY and CDR2 is SAAADI in the germline V gene. The CDR3 spells CASRLYFSPYNEQFF. The CDR3 nucleotides are TGCGCCAGCAGGCTATATTTTTCTCCCTACAATGAGCAGTTCTTC.

The CDR3 is CASSRGLAGGYNEQFF. In DNA, the CDR3 is TGTGCCAGCAGCCGCGGACTAGCGGGGGGCTACAATGAGCAGTTCTTC. This rearrangement joins TRBV14 to TRBJ2-1; 14 bases line up with TRBD2. From germline, CDR1 is SGHDN and CDR2 FVKESK. There are 16 residues in the CDR3. V was pared by 4 bases and J by 3 bases, with 2 bases of the junction left unmatched.